What follows is one T cell receptor beta chain and its context. Seattle's cohort entered during active infection and was followed longitudinally. The sample is drawn from a study of blood T cell repertoires in COVID-19. TCRdb's table, derived via immunoSEQ multiplex PCR, lists solely in-frame clones and lacks some. The table shows around 210,000 clones, with approximately 85% occurring only once. CDR3 length: 14 amino acids. Looked up from germline, CDR1 is LGHDT and CDR2 is YNNKEL (reference sequence). Trimming at V came to 4 bases and at J to 12 bases, leaving 4 bases not matched to a gene. This TCR was recovered from a man aged 45-65 years with COVID-19, enrolled during active disease. The rearrangement links TRBV3-1 (or the pseudogene TRBV3-2) to TRBJ2-1; TRBD2 agrees at 15 bases. The sample taken for sequencing was peripheral blood. Here the CDR3 reads CASSPRTSGGGQFF. CDR3 nucleotide sequence: TGTGCCAGCAGCCCCCGGACTAGCGGGGGGGGGCAGTTCTTC.